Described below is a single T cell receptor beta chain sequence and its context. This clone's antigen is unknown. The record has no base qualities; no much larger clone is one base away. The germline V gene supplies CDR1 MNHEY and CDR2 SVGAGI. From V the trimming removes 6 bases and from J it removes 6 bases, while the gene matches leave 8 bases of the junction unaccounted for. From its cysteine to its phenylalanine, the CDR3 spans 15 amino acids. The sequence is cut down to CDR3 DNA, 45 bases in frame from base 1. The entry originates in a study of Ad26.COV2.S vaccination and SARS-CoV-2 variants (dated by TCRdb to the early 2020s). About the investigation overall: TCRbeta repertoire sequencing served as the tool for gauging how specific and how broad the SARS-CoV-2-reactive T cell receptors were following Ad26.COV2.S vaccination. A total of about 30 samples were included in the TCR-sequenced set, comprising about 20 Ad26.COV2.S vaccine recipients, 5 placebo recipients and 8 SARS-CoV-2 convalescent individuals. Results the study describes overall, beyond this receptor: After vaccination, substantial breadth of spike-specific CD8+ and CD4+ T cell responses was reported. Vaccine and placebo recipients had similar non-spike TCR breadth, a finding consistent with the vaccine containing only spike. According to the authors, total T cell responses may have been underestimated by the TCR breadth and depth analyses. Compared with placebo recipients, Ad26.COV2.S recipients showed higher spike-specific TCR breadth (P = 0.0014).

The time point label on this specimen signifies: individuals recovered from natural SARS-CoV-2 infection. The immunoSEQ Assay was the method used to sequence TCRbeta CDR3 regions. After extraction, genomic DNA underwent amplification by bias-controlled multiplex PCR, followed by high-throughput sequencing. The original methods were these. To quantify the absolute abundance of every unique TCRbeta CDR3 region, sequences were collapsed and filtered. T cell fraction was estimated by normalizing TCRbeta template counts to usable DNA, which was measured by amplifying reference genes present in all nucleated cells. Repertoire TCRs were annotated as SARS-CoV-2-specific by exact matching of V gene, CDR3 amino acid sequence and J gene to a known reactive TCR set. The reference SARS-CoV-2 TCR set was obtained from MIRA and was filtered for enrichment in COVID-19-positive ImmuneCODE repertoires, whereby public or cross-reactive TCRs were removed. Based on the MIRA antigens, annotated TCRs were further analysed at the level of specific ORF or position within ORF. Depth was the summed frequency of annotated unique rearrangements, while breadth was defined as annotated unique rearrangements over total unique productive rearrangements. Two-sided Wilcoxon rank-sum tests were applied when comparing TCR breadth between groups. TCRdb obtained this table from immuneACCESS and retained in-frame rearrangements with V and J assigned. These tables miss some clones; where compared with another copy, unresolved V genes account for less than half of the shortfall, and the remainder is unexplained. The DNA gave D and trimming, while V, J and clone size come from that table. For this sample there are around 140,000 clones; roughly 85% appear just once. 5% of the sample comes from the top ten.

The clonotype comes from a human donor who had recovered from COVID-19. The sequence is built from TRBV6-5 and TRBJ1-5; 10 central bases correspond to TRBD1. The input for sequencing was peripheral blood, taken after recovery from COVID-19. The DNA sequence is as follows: TGTGCCAGCAGAGCCTTAGGGACAGGGGTTCAGCCCCAGCATTTT. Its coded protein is CASRALGTGVQPQHF.